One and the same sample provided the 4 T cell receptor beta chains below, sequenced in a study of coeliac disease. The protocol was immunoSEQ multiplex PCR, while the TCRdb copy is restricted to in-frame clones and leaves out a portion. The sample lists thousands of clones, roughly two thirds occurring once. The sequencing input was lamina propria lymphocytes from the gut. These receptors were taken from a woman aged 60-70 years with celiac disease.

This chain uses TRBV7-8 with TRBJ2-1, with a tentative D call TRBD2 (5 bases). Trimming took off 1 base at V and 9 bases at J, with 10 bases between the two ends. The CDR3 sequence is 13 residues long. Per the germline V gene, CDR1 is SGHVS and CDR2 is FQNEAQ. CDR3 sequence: CASSLGGFREQFF. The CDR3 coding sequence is TGTGCCAGCAGCTTAGGCGGGTTCCGTGAGCAGTTCTTC. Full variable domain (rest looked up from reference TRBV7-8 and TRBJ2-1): GAGVSQSPRYKVAKRGQDVALRCDPISGHVSLFWYQQALGQGPEFLTYFQNEAQLDKSGLPSDRFFAERPEGSVSTLKIQRTQQEDSAVYLCASSLGGFREQFFGPGTRLTVL.

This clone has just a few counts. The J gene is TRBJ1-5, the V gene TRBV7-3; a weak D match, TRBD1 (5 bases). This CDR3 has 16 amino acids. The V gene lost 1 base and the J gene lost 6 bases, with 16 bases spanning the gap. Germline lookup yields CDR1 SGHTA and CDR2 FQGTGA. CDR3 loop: CASSLNHLRVRQPQHF. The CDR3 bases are TGTGCCAGCAGCTTAAATCATCTCAGGGTGCGTCAGCCCCAGCATTTT.

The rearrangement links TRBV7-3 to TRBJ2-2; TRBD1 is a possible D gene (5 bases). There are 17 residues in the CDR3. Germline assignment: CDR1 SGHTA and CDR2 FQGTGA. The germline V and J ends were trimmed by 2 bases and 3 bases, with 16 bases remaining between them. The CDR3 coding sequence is TGTGCCAGCAGCTTACACCCGTCTGGGGCCGACACCGGGGAGCTGTTTTTT. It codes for CASSLHPSGADTGELFF.

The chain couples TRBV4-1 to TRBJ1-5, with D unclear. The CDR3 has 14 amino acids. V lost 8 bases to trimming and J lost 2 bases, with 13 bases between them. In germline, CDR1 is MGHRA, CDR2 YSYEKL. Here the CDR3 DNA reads TGCGCCAGCGAACCCGGGGAGGGCAATCAGCCCCAGCATTTT. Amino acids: CASEPGEGNQPQHF.